This entry describes one T cell receptor beta chain. Its antigen is not known. If patients had autoimmune disease history or systemic immunosuppression, they were excluded. Only in-frame clones appear in the TCRdb table, and some are missing; sequencing was by immunoSEQ multiplex PCR. This sample has some 50,000 clones, with about four fifths found just once. The entry originates in a study of OX40 agonist ivuxolimab in advanced cancers. Findings of the study overall: Researchers report that CD8+ T cells had, on average, more expanded clones than CD4+. Still undetermined is the antigen specificity of the expanded peripheral T cells.

CDR3 size: 15 residues. The ends lost 5 bases at V and 8 bases at J; junction bases unmatched: 7. The germline CDR1 and CDR2 sequences are MRHNA and SNTAGT. Sequenced material: CD4+ or CD8+ T cells sorted from blood, taken in a trial of the OX40 agonist ivuxolimab. V and J are TRBV6-4 and TRBJ2-1, with 12 bases matching TRBD2. The sequence was collected from an adult with an advanced solid tumor such as melanoma, head and neck, liver or kidney cancer. The CDR3 sequence: CASSPTSGGRDEQFF. CDR3 nucleotides: TGTGCCAGCAGTCCAACTAGCGGGGGGAGGGATGAGCAGTTCTTC.